This T cell receptor (beta chain) was obtained from a study of blood T cell repertoires in COVID-19. The wider study: Collection of acute and convalescent COVID-19 samples took place in the United States, Italy and Spain.

In the original analysis: Reference gene primers were amplified, and this amplification served to estimate nucleated cell counts. Data came from immunoSEQ multiplex PCR; TCRdb stores just in-frame clones and leaves some out. That table gives V, J and clone size, and the DNA gave D and trimming. The table lists fewer than 400,000 clones, around 92% of them singletons. The clonotype originates from a woman aged 25 to 39 with COVID-19, enrolled during active disease. Sequencing was done on a sample of peripheral blood.

CDR3 amino acids: CASSKDREGNTIYF. CDR3 bases: TGTGCCAGCAGCAAGGACAGGGAGGGAAACACCATATATTTT. The chain uses TRBV6-5 and TRBJ1-3; TRBD1 aligns across 8 bases. V dropped 6 bases and J dropped 4; count of bases not matched to a gene: 5. Germline-derived CDR1 and CDR2 are MNHEY and SVGAGI. This CDR3 has 14 amino acids.